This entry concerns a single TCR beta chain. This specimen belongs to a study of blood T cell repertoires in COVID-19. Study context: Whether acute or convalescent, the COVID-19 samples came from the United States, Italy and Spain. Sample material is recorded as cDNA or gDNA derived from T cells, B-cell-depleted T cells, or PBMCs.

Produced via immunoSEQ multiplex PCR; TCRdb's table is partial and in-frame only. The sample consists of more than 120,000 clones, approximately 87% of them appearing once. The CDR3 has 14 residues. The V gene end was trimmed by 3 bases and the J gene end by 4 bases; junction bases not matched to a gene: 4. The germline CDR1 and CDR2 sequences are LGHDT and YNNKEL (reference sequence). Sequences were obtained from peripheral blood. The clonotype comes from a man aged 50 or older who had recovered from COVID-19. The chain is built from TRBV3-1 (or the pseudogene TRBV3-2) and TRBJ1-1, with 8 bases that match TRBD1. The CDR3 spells CASSQAGGVTEAFF. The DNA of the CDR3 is TGTGCCAGCAGCCAGGCAGGGGGCGTCACTGAAGCTTTCTTT.